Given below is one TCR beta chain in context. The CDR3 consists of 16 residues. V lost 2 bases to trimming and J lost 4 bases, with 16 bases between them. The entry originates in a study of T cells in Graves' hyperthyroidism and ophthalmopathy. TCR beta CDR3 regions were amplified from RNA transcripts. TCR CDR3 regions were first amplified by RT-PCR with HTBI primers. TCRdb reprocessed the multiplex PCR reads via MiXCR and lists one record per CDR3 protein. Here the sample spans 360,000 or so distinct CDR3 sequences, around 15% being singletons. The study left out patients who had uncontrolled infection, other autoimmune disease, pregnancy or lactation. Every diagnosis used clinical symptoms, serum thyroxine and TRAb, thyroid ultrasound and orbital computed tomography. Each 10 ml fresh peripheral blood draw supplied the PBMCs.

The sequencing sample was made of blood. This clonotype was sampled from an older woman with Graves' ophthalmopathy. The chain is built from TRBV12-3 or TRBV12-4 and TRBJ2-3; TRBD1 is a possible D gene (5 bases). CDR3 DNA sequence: TGTGCCAGCAGTTTATCTGGGGCAAAAGAAGCAGATACGCAGTATTTT. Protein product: CASSLSGAKEADTQYF.